This T cell receptor beta chain derives from a study of blood T cell repertoires in COVID-19. Background on the study: Donors in the United States, Italy and Spain gave samples during acute or convalescent COVID-19. Sample material is recorded as cDNA or gDNA derived from T cells, B-cell-depleted T cells, or PBMCs.

The protocol was immunoSEQ multiplex PCR, while the TCRdb copy is restricted to in-frame clones and leaves out a portion. The top ten clones hold approximately 26% of a sample with over 100,000 clones, 84% of them seen once. The specimen was peripheral blood. The sequence was collected from a man in his sixties with acute or convalescent COVID-19.

The CDR3 DNA follows: TGTGCCAGCAGTTTACTGAGTAGCGGGAGAGGGACAGATACGCAGTATTTT. This encodes CASSLLSSGRGTDTQYF. V gene TRBV27 combines with J gene TRBJ2-3, with TRBD2 matching over 9 bases. Trimming cost V 2 bases and J 3 bases; bases outside gene matches: 9. Per germline, CDR1 MNHEY and CDR2 SMNVEV (reference sequence). The CDR3 covers 17 residues.